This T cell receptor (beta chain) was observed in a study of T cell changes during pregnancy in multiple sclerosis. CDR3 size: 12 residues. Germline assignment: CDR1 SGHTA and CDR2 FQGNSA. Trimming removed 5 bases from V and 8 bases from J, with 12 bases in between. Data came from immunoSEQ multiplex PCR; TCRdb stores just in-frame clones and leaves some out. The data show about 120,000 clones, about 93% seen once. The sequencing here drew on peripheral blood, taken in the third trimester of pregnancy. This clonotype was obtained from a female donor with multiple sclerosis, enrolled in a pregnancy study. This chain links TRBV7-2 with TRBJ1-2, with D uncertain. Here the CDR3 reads CASSPLSGGYTF. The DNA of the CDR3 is TGTGCCAGCAGCCCCCTTTCGGGAGGCTACACCTTC.